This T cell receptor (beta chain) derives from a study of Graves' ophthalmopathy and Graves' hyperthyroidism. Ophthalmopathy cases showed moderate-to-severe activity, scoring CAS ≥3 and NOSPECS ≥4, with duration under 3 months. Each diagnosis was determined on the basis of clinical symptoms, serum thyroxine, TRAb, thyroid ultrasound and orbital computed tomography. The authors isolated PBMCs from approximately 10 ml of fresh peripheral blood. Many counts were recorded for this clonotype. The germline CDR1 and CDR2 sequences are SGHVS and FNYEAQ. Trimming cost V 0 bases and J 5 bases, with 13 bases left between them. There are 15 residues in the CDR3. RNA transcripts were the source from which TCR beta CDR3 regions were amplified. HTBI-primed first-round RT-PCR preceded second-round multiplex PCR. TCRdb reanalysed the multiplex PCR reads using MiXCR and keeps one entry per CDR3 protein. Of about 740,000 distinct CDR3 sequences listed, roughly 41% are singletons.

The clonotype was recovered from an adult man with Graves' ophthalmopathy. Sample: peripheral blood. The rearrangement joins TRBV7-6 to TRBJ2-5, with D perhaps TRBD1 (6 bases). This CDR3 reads CASSLASAGVETQYF. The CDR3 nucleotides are TGTGCCAGCAGCTTAGCCAGCGCAGGGGTGGAGACCCAGTACTTC.